The rows below give T cell receptor beta chains drawn from one sample of a study of CD8+CD57+ T cells in acquired aplastic anemia. MiXCR was run by TCRdb on the reads, yielding one entry per CDR3 protein. This sample carries some 240,000 distinct CDR3 sequences, 34% of them seen once, and the ten largest clones take 1.1%. The sample consisted of sorted CD4+, CD8+, or CD8+CD57+ T cells (not recorded which) from PBMCs. These receptors were collected from a human donor in good health, serving as a control. Each CDR3 is given with its conserved first and last residue. The D gene is left open where the match is weak. Clone size is not always given. Where it is, it says once, few, many or a class for expanded clones.

V	size	J	D	DNA	CDR3
TRBV19	many	TRBJ1-5	TRBD1	TGTGCCAGTAGACGGACAGGGGTTGGCAATCAGCCCCAGCATTTT	CASRRTGVGNQPQHF
TRBV30	-	TRBJ1-2	-	TGTGCCTGGTTCCGACACGACAGCCGCGCTAACGGCTACACCTTC	CAWFRHDSRANGYTF
TRBV29-1	once	TRBJ1-2	-	TGCAGCGTTGGAGAAGGCTATGGCTGCACCTTC	CSVGEGYGCTF
TRBV12-3/TRBV12-4	few	TRBJ2-1	-	TGTGCCAGCAGTAAGGTTAAGGGAAGCTCCTACAATGAGCAGTTCTTC	CASSKVKGSSYNEQFF
TRBV6-1	-	TRBJ2-1	-	TGTGCCAGCAGTGAAATCGGGATTCTACAGTTCTTC	CASSEIGILQFF
TRBV29-1	many	TRBJ1-2	TRBD1	TGCAGCGTGCTGGGACAGCGAGATGGCTACACCTTC	CSVLGQRDGYTF
TRBV19	many	TRBJ2-3	-	TGTGCCAGTAGTATCGGAGGGTCTGGTAGCACAGATACGCAGTATTTT	CASSIGGSGSTDTQYF
TRBV6-1	-	TRBJ1-2	-	TGTGCCAGCAGTGAAGCGCCGGGGTTAGACTATGGCTACACCTTC	CASSEAPGLDYGYTF
TRBV12-3/TRBV12-4	many	TRBJ2-7	TRBD2	TGTGCCAGCAGTCCAAGCGGGGGGGCCTCCGAGCAGTACTTC	CASSPSGGASEQYF
TRBV7-9	many	TRBJ1-6	-	TGTGCCAGCAGCTTAACGGGGGGGGCTTCGGGAAATTCACCCCTCCACTTT	CASSLTGGASGNSPLHF
TRBV11-1	few	TRBJ1-6	-	TGTGCCAGCAGCTTAGCAGCTAGATATAATTCACCCCTCCACTTT	CASSLAARYNSPLHF
TRBV29-1	many	TRBJ1-2	-	TGCAGCGCCCCGGGGGGGGAAACTGCTAACTATGGCTACACCTTC	CSAPGGETANYGYTF
TRBV9	many	TRBJ1-1	-	TGTGCCAGCAGCGTAGGCGGGGATACTGAAGCTTTCTTT	CASSVGGDTEAFF
TRBV20-1	-	TRBJ2-7	-	TGCAGTGCTAGAGCGACAGACCATACCTCCTACGAGCAGTACTTC	CSARATDHTSYEQYF
TRBV2	-	TRBJ2-6	-	TGTGCCAGCTCACCTTTCGTAGCGTCTGGGGCCAACGTCCTGACTTTC	CASSPFVASGANVLTF
TRBV4-1	many	TRBJ1-2	-	TGCGCCAGCAGCCAATTGATCAGGTTAGAGGGCTACACCTTC	CASSQLIRLEGYTF
TRBV19	many	TRBJ1-2	-	TGTGCCAGTAGTATTTCAACAGGGCGTGGCTACACCTTC	CASSISTGRGYTF
TRBV19	-	TRBJ2-5	TRBD1	TGTGCCAGAAACCGAGAAGGCGACAGGGGGCAGGAGACCCAGTACTTC	CARNREGDRGQETQYF
TRBV2	-	TRBJ2-5	-	TGTGCCAGCAGCGCAGGACAGATGACCCAGTACTTC	CASSAGQMTQYF
TRBV2	-	TRBJ2-3	TRBD2	TGTGCCAGCAGAGACCCGACTAGCGGGAGCCTAATAACGCAGTATTTT	CASRDPTSGSLITQYF
TRBV2	many	TRBJ2-7	-	TGTGCCAGCAGTGTACTCCGCTACGAGCAGTACTTC	CASSVLRYEQYF
TRBV5-1	many	TRBJ2-5	-	TGCGCCAGCAGCTTGGGCGGGACACCAGAGACCCAGTACTTC	CASSLGGTPETQYF
TRBV7-2	-	TRBJ2-3	-	TGTGCCAGCAGCTTCCCCGTTCTGGGCCCAGATACGCAGTATTTT	CASSFPVLGPDTQYF
TRBV20-1	-	TRBJ2-1	TRBD2	TGCAGTGCTAGAGTTTACGGGGGGGCCGGTGATGAGCAGTTCTTC	CSARVYGGAGDEQFF
TRBV7-9	many	TRBJ2-7	TRBD1	TGTGCCAGCAGCTTAGTACCGCGACAGGGTAACTACGAGCAGTACTTC	CASSLVPRQGNYEQYF
TRBV19	many	TRBJ1-5	-	TGTGCCAGTAGTATTTCCAGGATATACCAGCCCCAGCATTTT	CASSISRIYQPQHF
TRBV4-1	-	TRBJ1-1	-	TGCGCCAGCAGCCAAGAAGGGACGGGTTTGCGGACTTTCTTT	CASSQEGTGLRTFF
TRBV2	-	TRBJ2-2	-	TGTGCCAGCAGTGAAGGGCCTCGTGGGACCGGGGAGCTGTTTTTT	CASSEGPRGTGELFF
TRBV20-1	many	TRBJ1-2	TRBD1	TGCAGTGCTAGAGTCCCCGGCGGGACAGGGATAGAAGGTGGCTACACCTTC	CSARVPGGTGIEGGYTF
TRBV5-6	many	TRBJ2-6	-	TGTGCCAGCAGCCCGTGGTCTGGGGCCAACGTCCTGACTTTC	CASSPWSGANVLTF